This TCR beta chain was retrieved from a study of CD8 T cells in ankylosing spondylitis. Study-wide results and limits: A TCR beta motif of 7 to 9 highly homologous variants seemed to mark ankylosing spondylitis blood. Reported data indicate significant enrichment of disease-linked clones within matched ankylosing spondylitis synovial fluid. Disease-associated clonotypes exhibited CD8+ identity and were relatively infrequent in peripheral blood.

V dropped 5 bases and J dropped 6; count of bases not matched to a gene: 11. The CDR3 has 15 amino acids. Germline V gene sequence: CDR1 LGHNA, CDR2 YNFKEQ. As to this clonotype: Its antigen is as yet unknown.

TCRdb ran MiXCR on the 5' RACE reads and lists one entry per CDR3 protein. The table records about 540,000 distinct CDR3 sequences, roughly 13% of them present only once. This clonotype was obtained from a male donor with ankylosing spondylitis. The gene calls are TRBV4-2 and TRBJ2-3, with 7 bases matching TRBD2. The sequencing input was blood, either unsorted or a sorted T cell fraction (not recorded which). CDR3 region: CASSRVAGVPDTQYF. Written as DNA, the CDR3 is TGTGCCAGCAGCAGGGTCGCGGGAGTACCTGATACGCAGTATTTT.